The T cell receptor beta chain under discussion was sequenced for a study of blood T cell repertoires in COVID-19. The germline CDR1 and CDR2 sequences are KGHSH and LQKENI. The CDR3 runs to 15 residues. V gave up 2 bases and J gave up 3 bases, with 11 bases separating them. Sequencing used immunoSEQ multiplex PCR; TCRdb keeps in-frame clones, though not all of them. Altogether fewer than 250,000 clones are present, 86% being singletons, with the ten largest covering 5.5% to 6%. The source is a woman aged 80 or older with COVID-19, enrolled during active disease. The genes are TRBV18 and TRBJ1-5; possible D gene TRBD1, 5 bases. The sequenced material came from peripheral blood. The CDR3, as DNA: TGTGCCAGCTCACCATCTGACAGCTACAATCAGCCCCAGCATTTT. Protein sequence: CASSPSDSYNQPQHF.